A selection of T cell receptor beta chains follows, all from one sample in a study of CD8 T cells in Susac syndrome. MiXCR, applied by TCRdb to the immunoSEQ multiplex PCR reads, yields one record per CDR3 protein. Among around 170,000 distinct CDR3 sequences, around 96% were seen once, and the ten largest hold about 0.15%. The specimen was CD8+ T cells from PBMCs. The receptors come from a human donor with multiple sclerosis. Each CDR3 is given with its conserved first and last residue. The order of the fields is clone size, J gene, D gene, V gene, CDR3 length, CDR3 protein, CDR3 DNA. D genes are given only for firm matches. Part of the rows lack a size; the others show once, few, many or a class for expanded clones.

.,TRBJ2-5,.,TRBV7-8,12,CASSLARGSQYF,TGTGCCAGCAGCTTAGCCCGGGGGTCCCAGTACTTC
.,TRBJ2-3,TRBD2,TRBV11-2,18,CASSLGFASGTSTDTQYF,TGTGCCAGCAGCTTAGGGTTTGCTAGCGGGACTAGCACAGATACGCAGTATTTT
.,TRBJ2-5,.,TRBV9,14,CASSGLADQETQYF,TGTGCCAGCAGCGGCTTAGCCGACCAAGAGACCCAGTACTTC
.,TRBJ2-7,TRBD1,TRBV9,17,CASSASKSGTEYYEQYF,TGTGCCAGCAGCGCCTCAAAATCCGGGACAGAGTACTACGAGCAGTACTTC
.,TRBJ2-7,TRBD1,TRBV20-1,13,CSAKGDREHEQYF,TGCAGTGCAAAGGGGGACAGGGAGCACGAGCAGTACTTC
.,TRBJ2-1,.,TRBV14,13,CASSLLSSNEQFF,TGTGCCAGCAGCCTTCTTAGCAGCAATGAGCAGTTCTTC
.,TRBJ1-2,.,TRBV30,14,CAWSVSGGGWGYTF,TGTGCCTGGAGTGTATCCGGGGGAGGATGGGGCTACACCTTC
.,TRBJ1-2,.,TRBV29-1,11,CSVEVRRGYTF,TGCAGCGTTGAGGTGCGGAGGGGCTACACCTTC
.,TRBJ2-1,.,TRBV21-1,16,CARFSTGRSSYNEQFF,TGTGCCAGATTTAGTACGGGACGGAGCTCCTACAATGAGCAGTTCTTC
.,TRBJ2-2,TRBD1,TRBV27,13,CASRTGADGELFF,TGTGCCAGCAGGACAGGGGCTGACGGGGAGCTGTTTTTT
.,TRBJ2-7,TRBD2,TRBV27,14,CASRNRAAGDEQYF,TGTGCCAGCAGGAACAGGGCAGCGGGAGACGAGCAGTACTTC
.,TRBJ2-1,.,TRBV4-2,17,CASSQDPVATGYNEQFF,TGTGCCAGCAGCCAAGATCCGGTAGCGACAGGCTACAATGAGCAGTTCTTC
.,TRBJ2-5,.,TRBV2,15,CASRKGVGDLETQYF,TGTGCCAGCAGAAAGGGAGTCGGGGACCTGGAGACCCAGTACTTC
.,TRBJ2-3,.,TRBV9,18,CASSVAGRVGQSTDTQYF,TGTGCCAGCAGCGTAGCGGGCAGGGTCGGACAAAGCACAGATACGCAGTATTTT
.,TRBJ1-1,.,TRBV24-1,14,CATSDLVVSREAFF,TGTGCCACCAGTGATTTGGTGGTGAGCAGGGAGGCTTTCTTT
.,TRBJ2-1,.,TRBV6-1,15,CASDVRESSYNEQFF,TGTGCCAGCGATGTAAGGGAGAGCTCCTACAATGAGCAGTTCTTC
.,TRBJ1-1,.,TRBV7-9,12,CASTSSNTEAFF,TGTGCCAGCACCTCATCGAACACTGAAGCTTTCTTT
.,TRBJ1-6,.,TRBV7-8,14,CASSRGGRDSPLHF,TGTGCCAGCAGCCGCGGGGGGCGGGATTCACCCCTCCACTTT
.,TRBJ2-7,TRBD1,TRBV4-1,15,CASSALDRASYEQYF,TGCGCCAGCAGCGCTCTGGACAGGGCCTCCTACGAGCAGTACTTC
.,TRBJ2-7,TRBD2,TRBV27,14,CASSSGRASHEQYF,TGTGCCAGCAGTAGCGGGAGGGCCTCTCACGAGCAGTACTTC
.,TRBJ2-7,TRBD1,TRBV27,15,CASSPRDSASYEQYF,TGTGCCAGCAGCCCCCGGGACAGTGCTTCCTACGAGCAGTACTTC
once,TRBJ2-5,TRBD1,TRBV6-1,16,CASSRTGSLGQGTQYF,TGTGCCAGCAGTCGGACAGGGAGCCTCGGCCAGGGGACCCAGTACTTC
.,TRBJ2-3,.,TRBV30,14,CAWTVGAGENTQYF,TGTGCCTGGACCGTGGGAGCGGGCGAAAATACGCAGTATTTT
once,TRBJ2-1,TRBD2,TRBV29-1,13,CSAEWGGYNEQFF,TGCAGCGCGGAGTGGGGGGGGTACAATGAGCAGTTCTTC
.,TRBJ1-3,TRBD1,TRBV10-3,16,CAISEPGQGTGNTIYF,TGTGCCATCAGTGAGCCCGGACAGGGTACTGGAAACACCATATATTTT
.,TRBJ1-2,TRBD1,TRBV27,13,CASSRTGFYGYTF,TGTGCCAGCAGTAGGACAGGGTTCTATGGCTACACCTTC
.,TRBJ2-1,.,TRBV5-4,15,CASSWSRSSYNEQFF,TGTGCCAGCAGCTGGAGTCGGAGCTCCTACAATGAGCAGTTCTTC
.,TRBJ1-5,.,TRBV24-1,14,CATSEAGASQPQHF,TGTGCCACCAGTGAGGCAGGGGCTAGTCAGCCCCAGCATTTT
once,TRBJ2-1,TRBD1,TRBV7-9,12,CASSSTGDEQFF,TGTGCCAGCAGCTCCACAGGGGATGAGCAGTTCTTC
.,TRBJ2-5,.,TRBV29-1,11,CSDLGGETQYF,TGCAGCGACTTAGGGGGGGAGACCCAGTACTTC
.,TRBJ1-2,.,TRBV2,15,CASSELTTENYGYTF,TGTGCCAGCAGTGAACTTACGACAGAAAACTATGGCTACACCTTC
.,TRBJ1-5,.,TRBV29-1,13,CSVEGDGNQPQHF,TGCAGCGTGGAGGGGGACGGCAATCAGCCCCAGCATTTT
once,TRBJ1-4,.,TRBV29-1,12,CSAKGGTEKLFF,TGCAGCGCAAAGGGGGGGACGGAAAAACTGTTTTTT
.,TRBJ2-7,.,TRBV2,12,CANGQGNYEQYF,TGTGCCAACGGACAAGGGAATTACGAGCAGTACTTC